This passage covers 11 T cell receptor beta chains from one sample sequenced in a study of early T cells in non-severe SARS-CoV-2 infection. TCRdb fed the 5' RACE reads into MiXCR, producing one record per CDR3 protein. This sample yields tens of thousands of distinct CDR3 sequences, of which 9% to 15% are seen a single time; about 5% belongs to the top ten. Sample: whole blood. The receptors originated from an adult who was a healthcare worker with PCR-confirmed SARS-CoV-2 infection or an uninfected control (not recorded which).

This clonotype was seen many times. This chain links TRBV5-8 with TRBJ1-5, with TRBD1 matching 7 bases. This CDR3 has 16 amino acids. With 4 bases clipped from V and 0 bases from J, the junction kept 7 bases outside the gene matches. CDR1 is SGHTS, CDR2 YDEGEE, per germline. The CDR3 loop reads CASSDDRAYSNQPQHF. The CDR3 region has the DNA TGTGCCAGCAGCGACGACAGGGCCTATAGCAATCAGCCCCAGCATTTT.

This chain connects TRBV6-5 to TRBJ1-2, with 11 bases that match TRBD1. This CDR3 region has 16 residues. After removal of 9 bases from V and 6 bases from J, the junction contained 15 bases not matched to a gene. Per the germline V gene, CDR1 is MNHEY and CDR2 is SVGAGI. CDR3 loop: CASLPLTGQGANGYTF. For the CDR3, the DNA is TGTGCCAGTCTGCCGCTCACTGGACAGGGGGCTAATGGCTACACCTTC.

This clonotype was seen a handful of times. This may stem from a read error, because a much larger clone lies one nucleotide away. The J gene is TRBJ1-1, the V gene TRBV7-8; D remains ambiguous. CDR1 and CDR2 from the germline V gene are SGHVS and FQNEAQ. This CDR3 region has 13 residues. V was cut by 4 bases and J by 2 bases, with 8 bases left in between. This chain's CDR3 is CASSSQSNTEAFF. For the CDR3, the DNA is TGTGCCAGCAGCTCCCAGTCCAACACTGAAGCTTTCTTT. Complete variable domain (other parts from reference TRBV7-8 and TRBJ1-1): GAGVSQSPRYKVAKRGQDVALRCDPISGHVSLFWYQQALGQGPEFLTYFQNEAQLDKSGLPSDRFFAERPEGSVSTLKIQRTQQEDSAVYLCASSSQSNTEAFFGQGTRLTVV.

This clonotype was observed a handful of times. V gene TRBV11-2 combines with J gene TRBJ2-1, with 8 bases that match TRBD1. Trimming cost V 4 bases and J 8 bases; bases outside gene matches: 19. The CDR3 is 18 amino acids. Germline V gene sequence: CDR1 SGHAT, CDR2 FQNNGV. The DNA of the CDR3 is TGTGCCAGCAGCTGGACAGGGAGGAGGCTTTGGGGTTCGGATGAGCAGTTCTTC. The encoded protein is CASSWTGRRLWGSDEQFF.

This clonotype has a handful of counts. The chain employs TRBV6-5 and TRBJ2-7; 7 bases line up with TRBD1. Germline V gives CDR1 MNHEY, CDR2 SVGAGI. CDR3 length: 16 residues. The trim removed 2 bases at V and 1 base at J, leaving 8 bases unmatched. The DNA of the CDR3 is TGTGCCAGCAGTTACGGCAGACAGGGTCCGTCCTACGAGCAGTACTTC. This translates into CASSYGRQGPSYEQYF.

The genes are TRBV7-9 and TRBJ2-7; the D is unclear. The CDR3 covers 13 residues. From germline, CDR1 is SEHNR and CDR2 FQNEAQ (reference sequence). Trimming stripped 0 bases from V and 6 bases from J, with 9 bases between. The DNA of the CDR3 is TGTGCCAGCAGCTTAGCGCTCGATCCCGAGCAGTACTTC. It codes for CASSLALDPEQYF.

The table lists this clonotype with a few counts. The rearrangement links TRBV24-1 to TRBJ2-2; 11 nucleotides line up with TRBD2. J lost 7 bases, V lost 2 bases, and 17 bases had no gene match. Germline CDR1 reads KGHDR; CDR2 reads SFDVKD. The CDR3 extends over 20 amino acids. CDR3 nucleotides: TGTGCCACCAGTGATTCCAGACTAGCGGGACGCCTATCGTCGGGCGGGGAGCTGTTTTTT. This gives the protein CATSDSRLAGRLSSGGELFF.

V and J are TRBV6-6 and TRBJ1-3, with D hard to call. The CDR3 has 14 amino acids. Trimming took off 2 bases at V and 4 bases at J, with 9 bases between the two ends. Germline V gene sequence: CDR1 MNHNY, CDR2 SVGAGI (reference sequence). The CDR3 DNA is TGTGCCAGCAGTTACGAGTCAATCGGAAACACCATATATTTT. This gives the protein CASSYESIGNTIYF.

This clonotype was picked up many times. V usage is TRBV5-4 and J usage is TRBJ1-1; D is possibly TRBD1 (6 bases). V was cut by 2 bases and J by 8 bases, with 16 bases left in between. Germline CDR1 and CDR2: SGHNT and YYREEE (reference sequence). CDR3 length: 14 amino acids. The CDR3 sequence is CASSFGGGGREAFF. CDR3 coding DNA: TGTGCCAGCAGCTTTGGAGGGGGAGGTCGAGAAGCTTTCTTT.

The chain is built from TRBV10-2 and TRBJ2-2, with unresolved D. V dropped 6 bases and J dropped 2 bases, with 7 bases sitting between them. The CDR3 is 13 residues long. Per the germline V gene, CDR1 is WSHSY and CDR2 is SAAADI. Here the CDR3 reads CASRARNTGELFF. CDR3 bases: TGCGCCAGCAGGGCCAGAAACACCGGGGAGCTGTTTTTT.

The chain uses TRBV4-2 and TRBJ2-3; weak D call: TRBD2 (5 bases). Trimming pared 0 bases from V and 10 bases from J, leaving 17 bases between. From germline, CDR1 is LGHNA and CDR2 YNFKEQ. CDR3 size: 15 residues. This chain's CDR3 is CASSQETQPYSAQYF. The CDR3 DNA follows: TGTGCCAGCAGCCAAGAAACCCAACCTTATAGCGCGCAGTATTTT.